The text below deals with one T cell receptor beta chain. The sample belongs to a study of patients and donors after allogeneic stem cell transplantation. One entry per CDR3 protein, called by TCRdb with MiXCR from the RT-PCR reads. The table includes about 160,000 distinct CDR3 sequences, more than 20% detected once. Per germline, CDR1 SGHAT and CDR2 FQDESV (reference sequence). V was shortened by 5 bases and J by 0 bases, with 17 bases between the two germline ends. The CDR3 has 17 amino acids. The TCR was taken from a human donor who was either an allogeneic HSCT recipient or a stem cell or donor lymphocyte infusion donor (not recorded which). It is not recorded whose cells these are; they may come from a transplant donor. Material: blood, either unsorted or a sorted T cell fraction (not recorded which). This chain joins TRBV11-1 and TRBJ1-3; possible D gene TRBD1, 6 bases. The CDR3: CASSTTTGLRSGNTIYF. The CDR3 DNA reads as TGTGCCAGCAGCACTACGACAGGTCTTCGCTCTGGAAACACCATATATTTT.